Below are 14 T cell receptor beta chains sequenced from a single sample in a study of OX40 agonist ivuxolimab in advanced cancers. Measured with immunoSEQ multiplex PCR; TCRdb has only the in-frame clones, and not every one. This sample has roughly 70,000 clones; 80% to 85% occur once, and the top ten carry roughly 0.4%. The material sequenced was CD4+ or CD8+ T cells sorted from blood, taken in a trial of the OX40 agonist ivuxolimab. The receptors come from an adult with an advanced solid tumor such as melanoma, head and neck, liver or kidney cancer.

This clone occurred a few times. The J gene is TRBJ2-5, the V gene TRBV4-1; 12 nucleotides match TRBD2. V gave up 0 bases and J gave up 5 bases; unmatched junction bases: 1. The germline V gene has CDR1 MGHRA and CDR2 YSYEKL. CDR3 size: 15 residues. In nucleotides, the CDR3 is TGCGCCAGCAGCCAAGACGGGACTAGCGGGGAGACCCAGTACTTC. This encodes CASSQDGTSGETQYF.

A few counts support this clone. The chain employs TRBV9 and TRBJ2-5; possible D gene TRBD2, 6 bases. The CDR3 spans 14 residues. V lost 4 bases and J lost 3, with 13 bases in between. Germline CDR1 and CDR2: SGDLS and YYNGEE. CDR3 residues: CASSLGTGKETQYF. CDR3 DNA sequence: TGTGCCAGCAGCCTTGGGACTGGGAAAGAGACCCAGTACTTC.

The chain uses TRBV7-3 and TRBJ2-7; tentative D call: TRBD1 (5 bases). CDR3 length equals 15 residues. Germline CDR1 is SGHTA and CDR2 is FQGTGA. Between the trimmed V and J ends, which lost 2 bases and 0 bases, there was a span of 11 bases. CDR3 loop: CASSLGADPSYEQYF. The CDR3 nucleotides read TGTGCCAGCAGCTTAGGGGCAGACCCCTCCTACGAGCAGTACTTC.

The rearrangement links TRBV15 to TRBJ2-1, with no clear D. Germline CDR1 LNHNV, CDR2 YYDKDF (reference sequence). The CDR3 runs to 13 residues. V lost 1 base and J 6 bases, leaving 7 bases between the germline ends. The CDR3 region is CATSRVPSNEQFF. The DNA for the CDR3 is TGTGCCACCAGCAGAGTTCCCAGCAATGAGCAGTTCTTC.

The chain is built from TRBV28 and TRBJ2-5; no firm D call. V was shortened by 2 bases and J by 5 bases, with 9 bases between the two germline ends. CDR1 and CDR2 (germline): MDHEN, SYDVKM. The length of the CDR3 is 13 residues. CDR3 sequence reads: CASSLSSYETQYF. CDR3 sequence (DNA): TGTGCCAGCAGTTTAAGTAGCTACGAGACCCAGTACTTC. Filled out from reference TRBV28 and TRBJ2-5, the complete variable domain reads DVKVTQSSRYLVKRTGEKVFLECVQDMDHENMFWYRQDPGLGLRLIYFSYDVKMKEKGDIPEGYSVSREKKERFSLILESASTNQTSMYLCASSLSSYETQYFGPGTRLLVL.

This clone was seen a handful of times. The chain carries TRBV10-2 and TRBJ2-7; TRBD1 or TRBD2 may be the D gene (5 bases each). CDR3 size: 13 residues. The ends were cut back, 8 bases at V and 1 base at J, with 12 bases in the middle. Germline V gene data show CDR1 as WSHSY and CDR2 as SAAADI. The CDR3 sequence is CASAGTPSYEQYV. The CDR3 DNA is TGCGCCAGCGCAGGGACCCCTTCCTACGAGCAGTACGTC.

This chain links TRBV11-3 with TRBJ2-5, with TRBD2 identical over 9 bases. The ends lost 5 bases at V and 2 bases at J; junction bases unmatched: 12. Germline V gene sequence: CDR1 SGHNT, CDR2 YENEEA. The CDR3 is 17 amino acids. The CDR3 nucleotides read TGTGCCAGCAGCCCCGGGGTAGCGGGAGTGGGTCAAGAGACCCAGTACTTC. As protein: CASSPGVAGVGQETQYF.

This sequence joins TRBV7-2 and TRBJ2-7, with 7 bases aligning to TRBD2. This CDR3 has 15 amino acids. The trim removed 4 bases at V and 0 bases at J, leaving 6 bases unmatched. The germline V gene encodes CDR1 SGHTA and CDR2 FQGNSA. In nucleotides, the CDR3 is TGTGCCAGCAGCTGGGTGGGAGGGAGCTCCTACGAGCAGTACTTC. Its translation is CASSWVGGSSYEQYF.

The V call is TRBV20-1, the J call TRBJ2-1; TRBD1 might be the D (6 bases). The CDR3 totals 11 residues. Trimming took 4 bases from V and 8 from J, leaving 9 bases between them. Germline V gene lookup returns CDR1 DFQATT and CDR2 SNEGSKA (reference sequence). Here the CDR3 reads CSATGADEQFF. The CDR3 DNA reads TGCAGTGCTACAGGGGCTGATGAGCAGTTCTTC.

This chain links TRBV4-1 with TRBJ2-1; no firm D call. CDR3 length: 16 residues. Trimming left V 2 bases short and J 5 bases short, with 16 bases between. The germline CDR1 and CDR2 sequences are MGHRA and YSYEKL. The DNA of the CDR3 is TGCGCCAGCAGCCAACCTGGTGTTAGCCGCAACAATGAGCAGTTCTTC. This encodes CASSQPGVSRNNEQFF.

The chain uses TRBV5-5 and TRBJ1-1, with D possibly matching TRBD1 (5 bases). Germline-derived CDR1 and CDR2 are SGHKS and YYEKEE (reference sequence). The V and J ends lost 2 bases and 0 bases respectively, with 11 bases between them. This CDR3 contains 15 residues. CDR3 sequence reads: CASSFGDRLNTEAFF. The DNA for the CDR3 is TGTGCCAGCAGCTTCGGGGACCGTTTGAACACTGAAGCTTTCTTT.

This clone appeared a single time. The rearrangement joins TRBV7-2 to TRBJ2-7, with 10 bases lining up with TRBD2. J was trimmed by 7 bases and V by 6 bases; bases with no gene match: 12. This CDR3 region has 15 residues. Germline V CDR1 and CDR2: SGHTA, FQGNSA. DNA of the CDR3: TGTGCCAGCAGGCCACCTAGCGGGAGTTTGGGAGAGCAGTACTTC. Translated: CASRPPSGSLGEQYF.

This chain links TRBV5-6 with TRBJ2-2; 9 bases are shared with TRBD1. The V segment lost 1 base and the J segment 6 bases; nucleotides outside the gene matches: 4. The germline V gene has CDR1 SGHDT and CDR2 YYEEEE. This CDR3 spans 15 amino acids. The CDR3 reads CASSLIGTGPGELFF. DNA for the CDR3: TGTGCCAGCAGCTTGATAGGGACAGGGCCCGGGGAGCTGTTTTTT.

The rearrangement joins TRBV20-1 to TRBJ1-2, with D unclear. The CDR3 is 11 residues long. Germline CDR1 reads DFQATT; CDR2 reads SNEGSKA (reference sequence). The V end was cut by 0 bases, the J end by 13 bases, with 12 bases between. The CDR3 loop reads CSARDRTLPTF. CDR3 DNA sequence: TGCAGTGCTAGAGACAGGACGTTGCCCACCTTC.